These 10 T cell receptor beta chains were all obtained from the same sample, sequenced in a study of low-dose radiotherapy and immunotherapy resistance in tumors. Gene-specific TRAV and TRBV primers were used for first-strand cDNA, covering alpha and beta chains. The TCRs were subjected to amplification over approximately 18 PCR cycles employing a constant-region primer in conjunction with a V-primer adapter. Each CDR3 protein is one row after TCRdb ran MiXCR on the reads. This sample has about 17,000 distinct CDR3 sequences, with 70% to 80% found just once. The receptors derive from a human donor with advanced metastatic prostate, ovarian, gallbladder or colorectal cancer (not recorded which). This table probably holds off-target reads from a library built for another chain.

The chain combines TRBV6-5 with TRBJ2-7; the D gene is possibly TRBD2 (5 bases). CDR3 length: 15 residues. Germline CDR1 and CDR2: MNHEY and SVGAGI. Trimming took 5 bases from V and 2 from J, leaving 16 bases between them. The CDR3 here is CASSRLSMGAYEQYF. Here the CDR3 DNA reads TGTGCCAGCAGTCGACTATCGATGGGTGCCTACGAGCAGTACTTC.

This chain joins TRBV12-3 or TRBV12-4 and TRBJ2-1; 8 nucleotides agree with TRBD1. The length of the CDR3 is 14 residues. The junction had 11 bases not matched to a gene; V was cut back by 10 bases and J by 6 bases. CDR3 sequence: CAITGSGGFNEQFF. As DNA, the CDR3 is TGTGCCATCACAGGATCAGGGGGCTTCAATGAGCAGTTCTTC.

The table lists this clonotype with a few counts. The J gene is TRBJ2-7, the V gene TRBV9, with D tentatively TRBD2 (6 bases). The V end lost 3 bases, the J end lost 0 bases, and 13 bases lay between the germline ends. CDR3 length: 15 amino acids. Germline-derived CDR1 and CDR2 are SGDLS and YYNGEE. CDR3 amino acids: CASSAGLPSSYEQYF. The CDR3, as DNA: TGTGCCAGCAGCGCCGGACTACCGAGCTCCTACGAGCAGTACTTC.

V is TRBV7-6 and J is TRBJ2-7, with no clear D. In germline, CDR1 is SGHVS, CDR2 FNYEAQ. The CDR3 loop spans 14 amino acids. Deletions cut 3 bases from V and 2 bases from J, with 11 bases between. CDR3 sequence: CASSLAIDTYEQYF. The DNA of the CDR3 is TGTGCCAGCAGCTTGGCTATAGACACCTACGAGCAGTACTTC.

This clonotype was seen only once. The chain uses TRBV5-8 and TRBJ2-7; D is ambiguous. V was cut by 4 bases and J by 2 bases, with 10 bases left in between. CDR1 and CDR2 from the germline V gene are SGHTS and YDEGEE. CDR3 length equals 13 residues. The CDR3 DNA sequence: TGTGCCAGCAGCCACGACACTACCTACGAGCAGTACTTC. It translates to CASSHDTTYEQYF. The full variable domain, its missing parts supplied by reference TRBV5-8 and TRBJ2-7, is EAGVTQSPTHLIKTRGQQATLRCSPISGHTSVYWYQQALGLGLQFLLWYDEGEERNRGNFPPRFSGRQFPNYSSELNVNALELEDSALYLCASSHDTTYEQYFGPGTRLTVT.

By share of the sample, this clonotype is medium-sized. The J gene is TRBJ1-1, the V gene TRBV6-1; TRBD1 matches 8 bases. The junction had 7 bases not matched to a gene; V was cut back by 9 bases and J by 4 bases. This CDR3 has 13 amino acids. Germline V lookup: CDR1 MNHNS, CDR2 SASEGT. CDR3 bases: TGTGCCAGTCCGACAGGGGAGAGCACTGAAGCTTTCTTT. This gives the protein CASPTGESTEAFF.

The V and J genes are TRBV11-2 and TRBJ2-7; 8 nucleotides align to TRBD2. CDR3 size: 17 residues. Trimming cost V 2 bases and J 3 bases; bases outside gene matches: 12. Germline V lookup: CDR1 SGHAT, CDR2 FQNNGV. The DNA of the CDR3 is TGTGCCAGCAGCTTAACGAGCGGGAGTAAAAGGAACTACGAGCAGTACTTC. Its translation: CASSLTSGSKRNYEQYF.

This chain connects TRBV15 to TRBJ1-1; unclear D gene. Trimming cost V 7 bases and J 1 base, with 13 bases left between them. Germline values: CDR1 LNHNV, CDR2 YYDKDF (reference sequence). The length of the CDR3 is 14 residues. The CDR3 here is CATTAGDENTEAFF. The CDR3 DNA follows: TGTGCCACCACCGCTGGCGACGAGAACACTGAAGCTTTCTTT.

This clonotype was recorded a few times. The V call is TRBV28, the J call TRBJ2-3; 12 nucleotides match TRBD2. Germline CDR1 and CDR2: MDHEN and SYDVKM. This CDR3 is 13 amino acids long. The trim removed 7 bases at V and 9 bases at J, leaving 5 bases unmatched. Here the CDR3 DNA reads TGTGCCAGCACCATCGGGACTAGCGGGACGCAGTATTTT. Translating gives CASTIGTSGTQYF.

V and J are TRBV7-2 and TRBJ2-6; 12 nucleotides match TRBD1. V was clipped by 6 bases and J by 1 base; unmatched bases: 4. CDR3 length: 17 residues. CDR1 and CDR2 (germline): SGHTA, FQGNSA. Here the CDR3 DNA reads TGTGCCAGCAGACCGGGACAGGGGGCTTCTGGGGCCAACGTCCTGACTTTC. Its translation is CASRPGQGASGANVLTF.